These 27 T cell receptor beta chains were all obtained from the same sample, sequenced in a study of blood T cells in healthy people across ages. For the second PCR, which ran for about 6 to 12 cycles, a sample-barcoded 5' primer and a J-beta primer mix were used. Each CDR3 protein gets one entry after TCRdb re-called the 5' RACE reads with MiXCR. The sample gives about 800,000 distinct CDR3 sequences, around a quarter of which show up once; roughly 3.8% is in the top ten. Another study also made use of these data, one on T cells of mothers and their children.

The sample comprised blood. The receptors were sampled from a boy between 5 and 17 years old in good health.

This chain uses TRBV29-1 with TRBJ1-1, with D possibly TRBD1 on 6 matching bases. Trimming removed 7 bases from V and 5 bases from J, with 11 bases in between. Germline values: CDR1 SQVTM, CDR2 ANQGSEA. This CDR3 spans 11 amino acids. CDR3 sequence: CSAEGGTEAFF. The CDR3 coding sequence is TGCAGCGCCGAGGGGGGGACTGAAGCTTTCTTT.

The chain combines TRBV6-4 with TRBJ2-4; D is undetermined. Per germline, CDR1 MRHNA and CDR2 SNTAGT. Trimming removed 9 bases from V and 0 bases from J, with 9 bases in between. The CDR3 is 13 amino acids. DNA of the CDR3: TGTGCCAGACCGACCGTAGCCAAAAACATTCAGTACTTC. Amino acid sequence: CARPTVAKNIQYF.

The rearrangement joins TRBV10-3 to TRBJ1-4; D might be TRBD1 (6 bases). Germline CDR1 is ENHRY and CDR2 is SYGVKD. There are 12 residues in the CDR3. CDR3 DNA sequence: TGTGCTTCAGGGGCGTCGAATGAAAAACTGTTTTTT. Amino acid sequence: CASGASNEKLFF.

This clonotype was seen a handful of times. The rearrangement links TRBV12-3 or TRBV12-4 to TRBJ1-4; D uncertain. With 1 base removed from V and 10 bases from J, the gap between germline ends came to 10 bases. CDR3 size: 13 residues. CDR3 in DNA: TGTGCCAGCAGTTTAGGCCTAGGAGGAAAACTGTTTTTT. This codes for CASSLGLGGKLFF.

This clonotype was found a few times. The J gene is TRBJ2-5, the V gene TRBV7-9; D is unclear. Judging by the DNA end, TRBJ2-1 fits better; the J call may be wrong. The CDR3 contains 14 residues. The germline V gene encodes CDR1 SEHNR and CDR2 FQNEAQ (reference sequence). The CDR3 reads CASSFALVPNEQFF. CDR3 nucleotide sequence: TGTGCCAGCAGCTTCGCTTTGGTACCTAATGAGCAGTTCTTC.

The chain couples TRBV4-1 to TRBJ2-1; 9 nucleotides agree with TRBD2. Germline V gene sequence: CDR1 MGHRA, CDR2 YSYEKL. This CDR3 is built from 16 residues. V lost 0 bases to trimming and J lost 4 bases; unmatched junction nucleotides: 4. CDR3 in DNA: TGCGCCAGCAGCCAAGAGGAGGGACTAGCATACAATGAGCAGTTCTTC. Amino acids: CASSQEEGLAYNEQFF.

This clonotype has just a few counts. The chain uses TRBV27 and TRBJ2-6; TRBD2 agrees at 7 bases. This CDR3 has 17 residues. In germline, CDR1 is MNHEY, CDR2 SMNVEV (reference sequence). The junction had 5 bases not matched to a gene; V was cut back by 3 bases and J by 0 bases. This CDR3 is CASSFQRGHSGANVLTF. The CDR3 DNA is TGTGCCAGCAGTTTCCAGCGGGGCCACTCTGGGGCCAACGTCCTGACTTTC.

The chain combines TRBV7-9 with TRBJ2-4; D not resolved. The CDR3 is made up of 13 amino acids. Trimming left V 9 bases short and J 5 bases short, with 14 bases between. The germline V gene encodes CDR1 SEHNR and CDR2 FQNEAQ (reference sequence). The CDR3: CASRAVYQNIQYF. DNA of the CDR3: TGTGCCAGTCGGGCGGTATACCAAAACATTCAGTACTTC. Complete variable domain (other parts from reference TRBV7-9 and TRBJ2-4): DTGVSQNPRHKITKRGQNVTFRCDPISEHNRLYWYRQTLGQGPEFLTYFQNEAQLEKSRLLSDRFSAERPKGSFSTLEIQRTEQGDSAMYLCASRAVYQNIQYFGAGTRLSVL.

This rearrangement joins TRBV6-2 or TRBV6-3 to TRBJ2-3; D may be TRBD2 (5 bases). Germline V lookup: CDR1 MNHEY, CDR2 SVGEGT. The CDR3 covers 14 residues. The V and J ends lost 2 bases and 10 bases respectively, with 16 bases between them. The CDR3 sequence: CASSYGPWGVAQYF. The CDR3 DNA follows: TGTGCCAGCAGTTACGGGCCGTGGGGAGTGGCGCAGTATTTT.

The chain couples TRBV20-1 to TRBJ2-3; 12 nucleotides line up with TRBD2. The CDR3 runs 19 residues. The trim removed 0 bases at V and 2 bases at J, leaving 12 bases unmatched. Germline-derived CDR1 and CDR2 are DFQATT and SNEGSKA (reference sequence). CDR3 protein: CSARDWLAGGLRNTDTQYF. CDR3 in DNA: TGCAGTGCTAGAGATTGGCTAGCGGGGGGGCTCCGCAACACAGATACGCAGTATTTT.

For this clonotype: Without the conserved terminal phenylalanine or tryptophan, this CDR3 likely stems from a read error. This chain connects TRBV6-5 to TRBJ1-4; D gene ambiguous. The ends were cut back, 0 bases at V and 4 bases at J, with 12 bases in the middle. The CDR3 has 16 residues. CDR1 is MNHEY, CDR2 SVGAGI, per germline. This CDR3 is CASSYSIAGINEKLFL. The DNA of the CDR3 is TGTGCCAGCAGTTACTCGATTGCGGGTATTAATGAAAAACTGTTTCTT.

This clonotype was counted a few times. The chain carries TRBV7-9 and TRBJ2-1; D may be TRBD1 or TRBD2 (5 bases each). The CDR3 sequence is 15 residues long. Trimming removed 8 bases at V and 0 bases at J, with 14 bases between. CDR1 is SEHNR and CDR2 is FQNEAQ in the germline V gene (reference sequence). The CDR3 spells CASRNGASSYNEQFF. The CDR3 DNA follows: TGTGCCAGCCGAAACGGGGCCTCCTCCTACAATGAGCAGTTCTTC. The whole variable domain, remainder taken from reference TRBV7-9 and TRBJ2-1, is DTGVSQNPRHKITKRGQNVTFRCDPISEHNRLYWYRQTLGQGPEFLTYFQNEAQLEKSRLLSDRFSAERPKGSFSTLEIQRTEQGDSAMYLCASRNGASSYNEQFFGPGTRLTVL.

The V call is TRBV20-1, the J call TRBJ1-1, with 8 bases lining up with TRBD1. Germline V gene lookup returns CDR1 DFQATT and CDR2 SNEGSKA (reference sequence). V was clipped by 0 bases and J by 4 bases; unmatched bases: 4. The CDR3 contains 14 residues. The CDR3 protein is CSARDLDRATEAFF. The CDR3 DNA reads TGCAGTGCTAGAGATTTGGACAGGGCCACTGAAGCTTTCTTT.

In this sample, this clonotype turned up a few times. The chain recombines TRBV9 with TRBJ2-5; possible D gene TRBD2, 5 bases. CDR3 length: 14 residues. V lost 0 bases and J 5 bases, leaving 11 bases between the germline ends. The germline gives CDR1 SGDLS, CDR2 YYNGEE. The CDR3 spells CASSVEASWETQYF. CDR3 nucleotides: TGTGCCAGCAGCGTAGAGGCTAGCTGGGAGACCCAGTACTTC. Full variable domain (missing parts from reference TRBV9 and TRBJ2-5): DSGVTQTPKHLITATGQRVTLRCSPRSGDLSVYWYQQSLDQGLQFLIQYYNGEERAKGNILERFSAQQFPDLHSELNLSSLELGDSALYFCASSVEASWETQYFGPGTRLLVL.

In its sample, this clonotype was seen a few times. This chain uses TRBV4-2 with TRBJ2-5, with 7 bases matching TRBD2. The J call may be in error: the DNA end matches TRBJ2-7 better. The CDR3 sequence is 15 residues long. Germline CDR1 is LGHNA and CDR2 is YNFKEQ. For the CDR3, the DNA is TGTGCCAGCAGCCACGCGTGGGAGGGGCCCTACGAGCAGTACTTC. Its protein product is CASSHAWEGPYEQYF.

The CDR3 region is CASSPGTRAGYTF. CDR3 DNA sequence: TGTGCCAGCAGCCCTGGGACGCGCGCCGGCTACACCTTC. The chain has TRBV6-2 or TRBV6-3 and TRBJ1-2, with D possibly matching TRBD1 (5 bases). This CDR3 has 13 residues. V lost 6 bases and J 8 bases, leaving 16 bases between the germline ends. Germline V lookup: CDR1 MNHEY, CDR2 SVGEGT.

This clonotype appeared a few times. The chain joins TRBV3-1 to TRBJ1-5; 7 bases are shared with TRBD1. The CDR3 extends over 18 amino acids. The J segment lost 3 bases and the V segment lost 0 bases, leaving 11 bases of the junction unmatched. The germline gives CDR1 LGHDT, CDR2 YNNKEL (reference sequence). The CDR3 reads CASSQDLDVTGNNQPQHF. CDR3 nucleotides: TGTGCCAGCAGCCAAGATCTGGATGTGACAGGGAACAATCAGCCCCAGCATTTT.

This clonotype occurred many times. The V and J genes are TRBV6-1 and TRBJ1-5; 7 bases map to TRBD1. Per germline, CDR1 MNHNS and CDR2 SASEGT. V lost 11 bases and J lost 1; bases outside the gene matches: 11. CDR3 size: 15 residues. The DNA of the CDR3 is TGTGCCGGTACCGACTACAGGGGAAGCAATCAGCCCCAGCATTTT. This encodes CAGTDYRGSNQPQHF.

The gene calls are TRBV29-1 and TRBJ1-2; D gene ambiguous. V gave up 4 bases and J gave up 4 bases, with 13 bases separating them. This CDR3 comprises 13 residues. Germline CDR1 reads SQVTM; CDR2 reads ANQGSEA. The CDR3 is CSVAPEGFYGYTF. The CDR3 region has the DNA TGCAGCGTTGCCCCGGAAGGATTCTATGGCTACACCTTC.

This clonotype showed up just a few times. Given the absence of the conserved phenylalanine or tryptophan at the CDR3 end, a read error is likely. The rearrangement uses TRBV29-1 and TRBJ2-1; no clear D gene. The DNA end favors TRBJ2-5, so the J call may be wrong. CDR3 length equals 14 residues. CDR1 is SQVTM, CDR2 ANQGSEA, per germline. In nucleotides, the CDR3 is TGCAGCGTCGATAATGGAACCCCGGGAGAGACCCAGTACGTC. This gives the protein CSVDNGTPGETQYV.

This rearrangement joins TRBV6-1 to TRBJ2-5; 7 positions match TRBD1. Germline V gene sequence: CDR1 MNHNS, CDR2 SASEGT. V was pared by 4 bases and J by 5 bases, with 7 bases of the junction left unmatched. The CDR3 has 14 residues. The CDR3 nucleotides are TGTGCCAGCAGTGTGGCGAGGGGGCAGGAGACCCAGTACTTC. Amino acid sequence: CASSVARGQETQYF.

A single count supports this clonotype. V usage is TRBV2 and J usage is TRBJ2-7; D is undetermined. Between the trimmed V and J ends, which lost 10 bases and 3 bases, there was a span of 10 bases. Per germline, CDR1 SNHLY and CDR2 FYNNEI. The CDR3 loop spans 11 amino acids. In nucleotides, the CDR3 is TGTGCCACCGCCATGGGCTACGAGCAGTACTTC. Residues: CATAMGYEQYF.

The chain uses TRBV7-2 and TRBJ1-1; 7 nucleotides match TRBD1. V lost 1 base, J lost 3 bases, and 11 bases stayed unmatched. Per germline, CDR1 SGHTA and CDR2 FQGNSA. The CDR3 has 17 amino acids. DNA for the CDR3: TGTGCCAGCAGCTTAGTCGCAGGGGGATTTGGGCACACTGAAGCTTTCTTT. As protein: CASSLVAGGFGHTEAFF.

The chain has TRBV20-1 and TRBJ1-5; a possible D gene is TRBD1 (6 bases). The CDR3 has 15 residues. V dropped 0 bases and J dropped 4 bases, with 13 bases sitting between them. CDR1 and CDR2 from the germline V gene are DFQATT and SNEGSKA (reference sequence). The CDR3 DNA sequence: TGCAGTGCTAGAGAGAGTGGGGGCCGGAATCAGCCCCAGCATTTT. Translated, it gives CSARESGGRNQPQHF.

This clonotype occurred a few times. The chain uses TRBV20-1 and TRBJ1-1, with TRBD1 identical over 7 bases. CDR1 is DFQATT and CDR2 is SNEGSKA in the germline V gene (reference sequence). The length of the CDR3 is 20 residues. The V gene end was trimmed by 0 bases and the J gene end by 4 bases; junction bases not matched to a gene: 23. The CDR3 nucleotides read TGCAGTGCTAGAGACTTAGGCCCCCTACAGGGGCCGAACCCACCCACTGAAGCTTTCTTT. It yields the protein CSARDLGPLQGPNPPTEAFF.

The chain has TRBV9 and TRBJ2-3; unclear D gene. Germline lookup yields CDR1 SGDLS and CDR2 YYNGEE. The CDR3 runs 13 residues. V was clipped by 0 bases and J by 5 bases, with 7 bases between them. The DNA for the CDR3 is TGTGCCAGCAGCGTAGGTCCGGGAGATACGCAGTATTTT. Its protein is CASSVGPGDTQYF. The whole variable domain, filled in from reference TRBV9 and TRBJ2-3, reads DSGVTQTPKHLITATGQRVTLRCSPRSGDLSVYWYQQSLDQGLQFLIQYYNGEERAKGNILERFSAQQFPDLHSELNLSSLELGDSALYFCASSVGPGDTQYFGPGTRLTVL.

Turning to this clonotype: Germline is not matched at one junction end, which may reflect a read error. The chain recombines TRBV25-1 with TRBJ2-7; D not resolved. The CDR3 runs 17 residues. CDR1 and CDR2 (germline): MGHDK, SYGVNS. CDR3: CASSEEARTRRAYEQYF. The DNA of the CDR3 is TGTGCCAGCAGTGAAGAGGCCAGAACAAGGAGAGCCTACGAACAGTACTTC.